The T cell receptor beta chain under discussion was sequenced for a study of OX40 agonist ivuxolimab in advanced cancers. Looking at the study overall: Of the participants, over 30% had some prior anti-PD-1, anti-PD-L1 or anti-CTLA-4 therapy, which was allowed.

General study results and limits: No antigen was identified for the clonally expanded peripheral T cells. Among the lowest levels of clonal expansion were found in partial responders at 0.1-3.0 mg/kg.

In germline, CDR1 is MNHEY, CDR2 SVGAGI. Trimming took 0 bases from V and 5 from J; bases not matched to a gene: 7. The CDR3 contains 16 residues. About this clone: The antigen is undetermined.

Sequenced by immunoSEQ multiplex PCR; TCRdb stores in-frame clones only, minus some. The table shows some 35,000 clones, with just under 85% occurring only once. The origin of this receptor is an adult with an advanced solid tumor such as melanoma, head and neck, liver or kidney cancer. The rearrangement joins TRBV6-5 to TRBJ2-5; 9 nucleotides agree with TRBD1. Specimen: CD4+ or CD8+ T cells sorted from blood, collected in a trial of the OX40 agonist ivuxolimab. The CDR3 DNA reads as TGTGCCAGCAGTTACTCCAACAGGGGGCAGGGGGAGACCCAGTACTTC. This codes for CASSYSNRGQGETQYF.